This TCR beta chain appears in the sequencing data of a study of shared clonotypes between healthy human individuals. The germline gives CDR1 SGHRS, CDR2 YFSETQ. V was pared by 7 bases and J by 5 bases, with 3 bases between. This CDR3 has 9 amino acids. TCRdb keeps only in-frame clones here, not all; method: immunoSEQ multiplex PCR. Of some 2,000,000 clones listed, roughly 95% are singletons. The sample was naive CD4+ T cells sorted from blood. Subset of the sample: CD45RA+ positively selected. The TCR originated in a man younger than 35 in good health. The chain is built from TRBV5-1 and TRBJ2-5; D remains unclear. CDR3 in amino acids: CASFETQYF. The CDR3 DNA follows: TGCGCCAGCTTTGAGACCCAGTACTTC.